These 17 T cell receptor beta chains were all obtained from the same sample, sequenced in a study of blood T cell repertoires in COVID-19. This table comes from immunoSEQ multiplex PCR, and its TCRdb copy is limited to in-frame clones, with some not included. Among hundreds of thousands of clones listed, about 89% were seen once. Sample: peripheral blood. Source of these receptors: a woman aged 25 to 39 with COVID-19, enrolled during active disease.

The chain is built from TRBV11-2 and TRBJ2-7; maybe TRBD1 (6 bases). The germline V and J ends were trimmed by 3 bases and 0 bases, with 12 bases remaining between them. This CDR3 is built from 15 residues. CDR1 SGHAT and CDR2 FQNNGV come from the germline V gene. CDR3 nucleotides: TGTGCCAGCAGCTTGGGGGCGCCTGGCTCCTACGAGCAGTACGTC. Its translation is CASSLGAPGSYEQYV.

The chain is built from TRBV30 and TRBJ2-5; possibly TRBD1 for D (5 bases). V gave up 5 bases and J gave up 1 base, with 14 bases separating them. CDR1 GTSNPN and CDR2 SVGIG come from the germline V gene (reference sequence). This CDR3 has 14 residues. CDR3 loop: CAWGQGRFQETQYF. The CDR3 DNA reads TGTGCCTGGGGGCAGGGCCGTTTCCAAGAGACCCAGTACTTC.

The chain combines TRBV19 with TRBJ1-5, with a possible D match to TRBD1 (6 bases). The V and J ends lost 8 bases and 6 bases respectively, with 14 bases between them. Germline assignment: CDR1 LNHDA and CDR2 SQIVND (reference sequence). The CDR3 loop spans 13 amino acids. As DNA, the CDR3 is TGTGCCAGTGCAGGGGATTCAGGTCAGCCCCAGCATTTT. It yields the protein CASAGDSGQPQHF.

This rearrangement joins TRBV5-4 to TRBJ2-3, with 7 bases matching TRBD1. This CDR3 spans 13 amino acids. Germline V gene lookup returns CDR1 SGHNT and CDR2 YYREEE (reference sequence). V was pared by 4 bases and J by 6 bases, with 5 bases of the junction left unmatched. The CDR3 DNA sequence: TGTGCCAGCAGCCAGACAGGGACGGATACGCAGTATTTT. Its translation: CASSQTGTDTQYF.

The rearrangement joins TRBV7-2 to TRBJ2-3; 10 bases are shared with TRBD1. Germline V gene lookup returns CDR1 SGHTA and CDR2 FQGNSA. The CDR3 has 17 amino acids. Trimming cost V 5 bases and J 2 bases; bases outside gene matches: 10. The CDR3 DNA follows: TGTGCCAGCAGCCCCGGACAGGGGGTTTTATTCACAGATACGCAGTATTTT. Amino acid sequence: CASSPGQGVLFTDTQYF. Combining the CDR3 with reference TRBV7-2 and TRBJ2-3 gives the whole variable domain GAGVSQSPSNKVTEKGKDVELRCDPISGHTALYWYRQSLGQGLEFLIYFQGNSAPDKSGLPSDRFSAERTGGSVSTLTIQRTQQEDSAVYLCASSPGQGVLFTDTQYFGPGTRLTVL.

This chain links TRBV6-2 or TRBV6-3 with TRBJ1-1; D uncertain. Between the trimmed V and J ends, which lost 0 bases and 2 bases, there was a span of 4 bases. Germline V gene data show CDR1 as MNHEY and CDR2 as SVGEGT. There are 13 residues in the CDR3. CDR3: CASSYSSNTEAFF. CDR3 sequence (DNA): TGTGCCAGCAGTTACTCGAGCAACACTGAAGCTTTCTTT.

The V and J genes are TRBV6-5 and TRBJ2-7, with 7 bases that match TRBD2. The J segment lost 7 bases and the V segment lost 2 bases, leaving 5 bases of the junction unmatched. The CDR3 contains 13 residues. Germline V gene sequence: CDR1 MNHEY, CDR2 SVGAGI. The CDR3 sequence: CASSYLPGREQYF. CDR3 in DNA: TGTGCCAGCAGTTACCTCCCCGGGAGGGAGCAGTACTTC.

The gene calls are TRBV19 and TRBJ2-5, with D possibly matching TRBD1 (5 bases). Trimming removed 5 bases from V and 4 bases from J, with 11 bases in between. Germline CDR1 is LNHDA and CDR2 is SQIVND (reference sequence). This CDR3 comprises 13 residues. The CDR3 DNA follows: TGTGCCAGTAGTGGCAGGGTTGGAGAGACCCAGTACTTC. It specifies CASSGRVGETQYF.

V and J are TRBV6-5 and TRBJ1-2; a possible D gene is TRBD1 (6 bases). V lost 5 bases and J lost 0, with 10 bases in between. Germline V CDR1 and CDR2: MNHEY, SVGAGI. CDR3 length: 14 residues. For the CDR3, the DNA is TGTGCCAGCAGTCCGGGACACGCTAACTATGGCTACACCTTC. It codes for CASSPGHANYGYTF.

DNA for the CDR3: TGCGCCAGCAGCCAAGATAGGGGGACAGAAGAGACCCAGTACTTC. Its translation is CASSQDRGTEETQYF. The chain combines TRBV4-3 with TRBJ2-5; TRBD1 aligns across 7 bases. Trimming took 0 bases from V and 3 from J; bases not matched to a gene: 4. This CDR3 has 15 residues. Germline CDR1 reads LGHNA; CDR2 reads YSLEER.

The V call is TRBV30, the J call TRBJ1-5; D is perhaps TRBD1 (5 bases). In germline, CDR1 is GTSNPN, CDR2 SVGIG (reference sequence). Trimming removed 1 base at V and 0 bases at J, with 7 bases between. The CDR3 sequence is 14 residues long. The CDR3 DNA is TGTGCCTGGAGTGGGGGGGGTAGCAATCAGCCCCAGCATTTT. Residues: CAWSGGGSNQPQHF.

A few counts support this clone. In nucleotides, the CDR3 is TGTGCCAGCAGCCCCCCTAGCCGCTCTACAGAGCAGTTCTTC. Protein: CASSPPSRSTEQFF. The rearrangement joins TRBV7-2 to TRBJ2-1; perhaps TRBD2 as D (5 bases). The CDR3 has 14 amino acids. Germline values: CDR1 SGHTA, CDR2 FQGNSA. V shed 5 bases and J shed 10 bases, with 18 bases lying between them.

The V gene is TRBV3-1 (or the pseudogene TRBV3-2), the J gene TRBJ2-7; 10 bases map to TRBD1. V was clipped by 1 base and J by 0 bases; unmatched bases: 3. CDR3 length: 16 residues. In germline, CDR1 is LGHDT, CDR2 YNNKEL (reference sequence). The CDR3 sequence is CASSQGQGAISYEQYV. The CDR3 DNA reads TGTGCCAGCAGCCAAGGACAGGGGGCGATCTCCTACGAGCAGTACGTC.

The chain employs TRBV24-1 and TRBJ1-2, with TRBD1 matching over 7 bases. The CDR3 consists of 13 residues. Germline loops: CDR1 KGHDR, CDR2 SFDVKD. The trim removed 4 bases at V and 7 bases at J, leaving 5 bases unmatched. CDR3 sequence reads: CATSETGRTGYTF. CDR3 DNA sequence: TGTGCCACCAGTGAGACAGGGCGGACTGGCTACACCTTC.

This chain links TRBV7-9 with TRBJ2-1, with TRBD2 identical over 8 bases. The CDR3 runs 16 residues. Germline CDR1 and CDR2: SEHNR and FQNEAQ (reference sequence). V lost 3 bases, J lost 0 bases, and 4 bases stayed unmatched. Written as DNA, the CDR3 is TGTGCCAGCAGCTTCACACTAGCGGTCTCCTACAATGAGCAGTTCTTC. It codes for CASSFTLAVSYNEQFF.

The chain recombines TRBV6-5 with TRBJ2-3, with D maybe TRBD1 (5 bases). V was clipped by 2 bases and J by 5 bases, with 11 bases between them. The CDR3 runs 14 residues. In germline, CDR1 is MNHEY, CDR2 SVGAGI. CDR3 coding DNA: TGTGCCAGCAGTTACGGGCAGGGCGGAGATACGCAGTATTTT. Its protein is CASSYGQGGDTQYF.

This chain joins TRBV27 and TRBJ2-2, with 16 nucleotides matching TRBD2. The ends lost 6 bases at V and 5 bases at J; junction bases unmatched: 12. This CDR3 comprises 19 residues. Germline V lookup: CDR1 MNHEY, CDR2 SMNVEV (reference sequence). CDR3 bases: TGTGCCAGCAGGAAAACGACTGGGACTAGCGGGAGGGCTACCGGGGAGCTGTTTTTT. Protein sequence: CASRKTTGTSGRATGELFF.